The clone carrying this T cell receptor beta chain was recorded only once. As yet, its antigen is unknown. TCRdb redid the calling of the 5' RACE reads with MiXCR, one entry per CDR3 protein. The profile shows about 290,000 distinct CDR3 sequences, more than 15% of them singletons. The length of the CDR3 is 12 residues. Trimming took off 10 bases at V and 6 bases at J, with 13 bases between the two ends. Germline CDR1 is SNHLY and CDR2 is FYNNEI. The data belong to a study of T-cell memory formation after mild COVID-19. The study's findings and limits: The pre-infection memory compartment contained some responding clones, suggesting cross-reactive memory joined.

V and J are TRBV2 and TRBJ1-5; D is perhaps TRBD1 (5 bases). The sequence derives from a man aged 18-30 years who had mild COVID-19 (a few samples of this study predate the infection). Cell type and time point are not known. The sample was PBMCs or a T cell subset sorted from them (not recorded which). Here the CDR3 DNA reads TGTGCCACCCGAGGGAGGGGTCAGCCCCAGCATTTT. Amino acid sequence: CATRGRGQPQHF.